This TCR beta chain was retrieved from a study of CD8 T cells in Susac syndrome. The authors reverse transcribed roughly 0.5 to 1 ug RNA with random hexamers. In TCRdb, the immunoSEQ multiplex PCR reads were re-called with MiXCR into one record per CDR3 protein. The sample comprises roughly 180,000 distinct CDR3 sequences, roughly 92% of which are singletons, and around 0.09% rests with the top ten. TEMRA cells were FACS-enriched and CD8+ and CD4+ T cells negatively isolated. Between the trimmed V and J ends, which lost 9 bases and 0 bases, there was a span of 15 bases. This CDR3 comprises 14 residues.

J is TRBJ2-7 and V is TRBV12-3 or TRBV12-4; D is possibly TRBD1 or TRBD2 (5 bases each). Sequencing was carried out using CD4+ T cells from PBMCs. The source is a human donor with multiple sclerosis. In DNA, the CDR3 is TGTGCCAGTTCTCGGGACGTCGCCTCCTACGAGCAGTACTTC. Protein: CASSRDVASYEQYF.